What follows are 11 T cell receptor beta chains derived from one specimen sequenced in a study of blood T cell repertoires in COVID-19. The assay was immunoSEQ multiplex PCR, and TCRdb's table has in-frame clones only and misses some. Here the sample spans over 120,000 clones, around 86% being singletons. The material sequenced was PBMCs or T cells enriched from blood (not recorded which). The receptors originated from a man in his fifties who had recovered from COVID-19.

The gene calls are TRBV28 and TRBJ2-5, with 8 positions matching TRBD1. Germline loops: CDR1 MDHEN, CDR2 SYDVKM. This CDR3 comprises 15 residues. Trimming took 6 bases from V and 5 from J; bases not matched to a gene: 11. The CDR3: CASRGQGGGRETQYF. DNA for the CDR3: TGTGCCAGCAGAGGACAGGGAGGTGGCCGTGAGACCCAGTACTTC.

The chain recombines TRBV19 with TRBJ1-1; a weak D match, TRBD1 (6 bases). The germline V gene encodes CDR1 LNHDA and CDR2 SQIVND (reference sequence). V lost 1 base and J lost 3, with 18 bases in between. The CDR3 contains 17 residues. This CDR3 is CASSIGFRGRLDTEAFF. The DNA of the CDR3 is TGTGCCAGTAGTATAGGTTTCAGGGGTAGATTGGACACTGAAGCTTTCTTT.

J is TRBJ1-2 and V is TRBV4-1, with 7 bases aligning to TRBD1. With 4 bases clipped from V and 5 bases from J, the junction kept 7 bases outside the gene matches. CDR1 is MGHRA and CDR2 is YSYEKL in the germline V gene. This CDR3 is built from 14 residues. The CDR3 DNA is TGCGCCAGCAGCCGATTGGACAGGAATTATGGCTACACCTTC. It encodes CASSRLDRNYGYTF.

The chain recombines TRBV11-1 with TRBJ2-1, with D possibly TRBD1 on 6 matching bases. The germline V gene encodes CDR1 SGHAT and CDR2 FQDESV (reference sequence). This CDR3 comprises 13 residues. Trimming pared 4 bases from V and 8 bases from J, leaving 12 bases between. CDR3 loop: CASSSDRWDEQFF. The CDR3 DNA reads as TGTGCCAGCAGCTCGGACAGATGGGATGAGCAGTTCTTC.

This sequence joins TRBV6-5 and TRBJ1-2; no clear D. This CDR3 is built from 15 residues. The ends were cut back, 8 bases at V and 4 bases at J, with 20 bases in the middle. The germline V gene has CDR1 MNHEY and CDR2 SVGAGI. CDR3 loop: CASSRETSPSYGYTF. CDR3 DNA sequence: TGTGCCAGCTCCCGCGAGACTTCACCGAGCTATGGCTACACCTTC.

CDR3 amino acids: CAWSVRSETQYF. CDR3 DNA: TGTGCCTGGAGTGTACGGTCGGAGACCCAGTACTTC. The rearrangement links TRBV30 to TRBJ2-5; D ambiguous. The CDR3 has 12 residues. V was cut by 0 bases and J by 5 bases, with 7 bases left in between. CDR1 and CDR2 (germline): GTSNPN, SVGIG (reference sequence).

The rearrangement joins TRBV7-2 to TRBJ1-4, with D possibly being TRBD1 (6 bases). This CDR3 contains 15 residues. V lost 3 bases and J 8 bases, leaving 16 bases between the germline ends. Germline values: CDR1 SGHTA, CDR2 FQGNSA. DNA of the CDR3: TGTGCCAGCAGCTTGACCCCACAGGGAGAAGAAAAACTGTTTTTT. Translating gives CASSLTPQGEEKLFF.

CDR3: CASRTRTSGREQYV. As DNA, the CDR3 is TGTGCCAGCAGGACACGGACTAGCGGGCGCGAGCAGTACGTC. V and J are TRBV27 and TRBJ2-7; TRBD2 matches 11 bases. Looked up from germline, CDR1 is MNHEY and CDR2 is SMNVEV (reference sequence). Trimming cost V 6 bases and J 6 bases; bases outside gene matches: 7. This CDR3 contains 14 residues.

This clone was detected once. The rearrangement uses TRBV24-1 and TRBJ1-5; D is unclear. The germline V and J ends were trimmed by 9 bases and 0 bases, with 11 bases remaining between them. Germline CDR1 is KGHDR and CDR2 is SFDVKD. The CDR3 loop spans 14 amino acids. CDR3 sequence reads: CATSATNSNQPQHF. In DNA form, the CDR3 reads TGTGCCACCTCCGCGACAAATAGCAATCAGCCCCAGCATTTT.

The chain employs TRBV5-6 and TRBJ1-3; D unclear. Germline assignment: CDR1 SGHDT and CDR2 YYEEEE. CDR3 length: 17 residues. Trimming took off 0 bases at V and 0 bases at J, with 13 bases between the two ends. For the CDR3, the DNA is TGTGCCAGCAGCTTGGTACGGGTCCCCTTCTCTGGAAACACCATATATTTT. Translation: CASSLVRVPFSGNTIYF.

The genes are TRBV27 and TRBJ1-2; the match to TRBD1 covers 10 bases. Germline lookup yields CDR1 MNHEY and CDR2 SMNVEV (reference sequence). Germline trimming cut 5 bases from V and 7 bases from J; bases unmatched to any gene: 7. The CDR3 contains 14 residues. The CDR3 nucleotides read TGTGCCAGCAGTGTTGACAGGGGGCAAAGTGGCTACACCTTC. This gives the protein CASSVDRGQSGYTF.